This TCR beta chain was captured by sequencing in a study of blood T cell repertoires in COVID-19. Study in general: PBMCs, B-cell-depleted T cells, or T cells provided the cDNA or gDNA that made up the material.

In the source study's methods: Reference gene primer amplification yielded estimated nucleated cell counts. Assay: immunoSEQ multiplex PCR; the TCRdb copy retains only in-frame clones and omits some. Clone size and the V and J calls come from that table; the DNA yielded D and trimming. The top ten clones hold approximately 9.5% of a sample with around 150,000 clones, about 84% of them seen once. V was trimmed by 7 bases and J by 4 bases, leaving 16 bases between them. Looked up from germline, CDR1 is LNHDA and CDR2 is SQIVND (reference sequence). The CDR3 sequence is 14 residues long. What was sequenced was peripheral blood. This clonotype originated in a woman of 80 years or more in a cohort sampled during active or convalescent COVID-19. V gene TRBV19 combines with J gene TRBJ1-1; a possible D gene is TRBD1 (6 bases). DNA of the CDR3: TGTGCCAGTAAGGACCGGTTACAGGGCACTGAAGCTTTCTTT. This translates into CASKDRLQGTEAFF.